The 13 T cell receptor beta chains below all came from one sample that was sequenced in a study of regulatory T cells in long-lasting Graves disease. Library construction for TCR beta used iRepertoire HTBI primers and Arm-PCR of CDR3 regions. TCRdb analysed the multiplex PCR reads with MiXCR anew, one entry per CDR3 protein. The table lists about 620,000 distinct CDR3 sequences, around 17% of them singletons. As for time point: newly diagnosed GD, antithyroid drugs for less than 3 months. The TCR library used RNA extracted from PBMCs. In addition, the sample was reused for a study of T cells in Graves' hyperthyroidism and ophthalmopathy.

Sequencing used peripheral blood mononuclear cells (PBMCs), obtained at new diagnosis, from a patient treated with antithyroid drugs. The receptor set was obtained from a young woman with Graves disease.

The chain combines TRBV20-1 with TRBJ2-3, with unresolved D. Germline lookup yields CDR1 DFQATT and CDR2 SNEGSKA (reference sequence). The V end lost 0 bases, the J end lost 1 base, and 11 bases lay between the germline ends. This CDR3 contains 15 residues. The DNA of the CDR3 is TGCAGTGCTAGAGAGGGCGGCGTCGGCACAGATACGCAGTATTTT. Protein: CSAREGGVGTDTQYF.

On this clonotype itself: A junction boundary mismatches the germline segment, possibly from a read error. The rearrangement links TRBV5-4 to TRBJ1-2; D is perhaps TRBD1 (5 bases). The CDR3 loop spans 13 amino acids. The V gene's germline CDR1 is SGHNT and CDR2 YYREEE (reference sequence). This CDR3 reads CASSLGEFGGYTF. As DNA, the CDR3 is TGTGCCAGCAGTTTGGGGGAATTTGGTGGCTACACCTTC.

This clonotype has ten or more counts. The V gene is TRBV2, the J gene TRBJ1-5; 8 bases are a match to TRBD1. Germline-derived CDR1 and CDR2 are SNHLY and FYNNEI. V was pared by 10 bases and J by 5 bases, with 7 bases of the junction left unmatched. The CDR3 runs 13 residues. The CDR3 DNA is TGTGCCACCAGGACAGGGTGGGATCAGCCCCAGCATTTT. Its protein product is CATRTGWDQPQHF.

This clonotype was observed many times. The chain uses TRBV2 and TRBJ2-7, with TRBD1 identical over 9 bases. CDR3 length equals 14 residues. V dropped 4 bases and J dropped 2; count of bases not matched to a gene: 3. Germline assignment: CDR1 SNHLY and CDR2 FYNNEI. The CDR3 coding sequence is TGTGCCAGCAGTGTGGACAGGGGAGCCTACGAGCAGTACTTC. It translates to CASSVDRGAYEQYF.

This clonotype was recorded many times. The chain carries TRBV29-1 and TRBJ2-3; the D gene could be TRBD1 or TRBD2 (5 bases each). Germline values: CDR1 SQVTM, CDR2 ANQGSEA. Deletions cut 7 bases from V and 2 bases from J, with 13 bases between. The CDR3 loop spans 13 amino acids. CDR3: CSGGASPTDTQYF. The CDR3 DNA is TGCAGCGGAGGGGCTTCCCCCACAGATACGCAGTATTTT.

This chain connects TRBV6-5 to TRBJ2-1, with unresolved D. Trimming stripped 4 bases from V and 5 bases from J, with 6 bases between. This CDR3 region has 12 residues. Looked up from germline, CDR1 is MNHEY and CDR2 is SVGAGI. CDR3 in DNA: TGTGCCAGCAGTTGGTCACACAATGAGCAGTTCTTC. This codes for CASSWSHNEQFF.

This clonotype has ten or more counts. This chain connects TRBV24-1 to TRBJ1-3; 9 bases are a match to TRBD1. Germline CDR1 is KGHDR and CDR2 is SFDVKD. The CDR3 consists of 16 residues. Germline trimming cut 3 bases from V and 2 bases from J; bases unmatched to any gene: 4. CDR3 DNA sequence: TGTGCCACCAGTGATCGACAGGGGGAGGCTGGAAACACCATATATTTT. This codes for CATSDRQGEAGNTIYF.

The rearrangement uses TRBV6-1 and TRBJ2-7; 7 bases align to TRBD2. Trimming took 9 bases from V and 2 from J; bases not matched to a gene: 13. The CDR3 totals 15 residues. Germline CDR1 MNHNS, CDR2 SASEGT. The CDR3 sequence is CASEPRASGTYEQYF. CDR3 bases: TGTGCCAGTGAGCCCCGGGCTAGCGGAACCTACGAGCAGTACTTC.

This clonotype showed up just a few times. The chain carries TRBV20-1 and TRBJ2-1; D unresolved. The CDR3 sequence is 13 residues long. V lost 5 bases, J lost 4 bases, and 12 bases lay in between. The V gene's germline CDR1 is DFQATT and CDR2 SNEGSKA (reference sequence). DNA for the CDR3: TGCAGTGCTCACAGAGCCCTTTACAATGAGCAGTTCTTC. This gives the protein CSAHRALYNEQFF.

At least ten counts were recorded for this clonotype. The rearrangement joins TRBV2 to TRBJ1-3; D is unresolved. Per germline, CDR1 SNHLY and CDR2 FYNNEI. This CDR3 is 13 amino acids long. Trimming took off 7 bases at V and 0 bases at J, with 7 bases between the two ends. CDR3 residues: CASIEGSGNTIYF. The DNA of the CDR3 is TGTGCCAGCATAGAGGGCTCTGGAAACACCATATATTTT.

The table lists this clonotype with many counts. The limits of the CDR3 on the DNA are not certain, so only TCRdb's listed CDR3 is given. The chain uses TRBV12-3 or TRBV12-4 and TRBJ2-7; TRBD1, as called in the table, went unchecked against the DNA. The CDR3 length is 14 residues, termini included. The CDR3 loop is CASSSSGTHYEQYF.

V is TRBV28 and J is TRBJ2-7; 10 bases agree with TRBD1. V lost 5 bases to trimming and J lost 5 bases; unmatched junction nucleotides: 9. Germline lookup yields CDR1 MDHEN and CDR2 SYDVKM. This CDR3 has 15 residues. CDR3 DNA sequence: TGTGCCAGCAGTGCCCTGACAGGGGGCAAGGACGAGCAGTACTTC. It codes for CASSALTGGKDEQYF.

This clonotype has a count of ten or more. The chain joins TRBV2 to TRBJ2-7; D remains unclear. Per the germline V gene, CDR1 is SNHLY and CDR2 is FYNNEI. The CDR3 totals 12 residues. The ends were cut back, 4 bases at V and 7 bases at J, with 11 bases in the middle. CDR3 protein: CASSGGTEEQYF. CDR3 nucleotide sequence: TGTGCCAGCAGTGGGGGTACGGAGGAGCAGTACTTC.